This T cell receptor beta chain derives from a study of T cell responses to AZD1222 COVID-19 vaccine. Regarding the study as a whole: It was only after the peak T cell response that any repertoires were sampled. Of the AZD1222 recipients, only 5 or 6 were seropositive at baseline.

Only in-frame clones appear in the TCRdb table, and some are missing; sequencing was by immunoSEQ multiplex PCR. The sample carries approximately 200,000 clones, approximately 93% recorded once. The V segment lost 0 bases and the J segment 4 bases; nucleotides outside the gene matches: 9. Germline-derived CDR1 and CDR2 are LNHNV and YYDKDF (reference sequence). This CDR3 is built from 17 residues. Concerning this clone: Its specificity is unknown.

The sample in question was peripheral blood, obtained 28 days after the second AZD1222 dose. This TCR derives from an adult who received the AZD1222 COVID-19 vaccine. The chain is built from TRBV15 and TRBJ1-5, with 7 bases identical to TRBD1. The CDR3 region has the DNA TGTGCCACCAGCAGAGATCCGAGGGGGCAGAAAAATCAGCCCCAGCATTTT. Residues: CATSRDPRGQKNQPQHF. Together with reference TRBV15 and TRBJ1-5, the CDR3 gives the full variable domain: DAMVIQNPRYQVTQFGKPVTLSCSQTLNHNVMYWYQQKSSQAPKLLFHYYDKDFNNEADTPDNFQSRRPNTSFCFLDIRSPGLGDTAMYLCATSRDPRGQKNQPQHFGDGTRLSIL.